Listed here are 27 T cell receptor beta chains from one sample, sequenced in a study of T-cell memory formation after mild COVID-19. TCRdb reanalysed the 5' RACE reads using MiXCR and keeps one entry per CDR3 protein. The sample includes under 700,000 distinct CDR3 sequences, around 20% seen only once; the top ten take around 13%. Sequenced: PBMCs or a T cell subset sorted from them (not recorded which). The receptor source for this set is an adult woman who had mild COVID-19 (a few samples of this study predate the infection). Cell type and time point are not known.

The chain has TRBV6-6 and TRBJ1-2, with 10 positions matching TRBD1. CDR1 and CDR2 from the germline V gene are MNHNY and SVGAGI (reference sequence). The CDR3 runs to 16 residues. With V trimmed by 6 bases and J by 4 bases, 11 bases remained unmatched. CDR3 bases: TGTGCCAGCAGACCCGGGACAGGGGAATTTAGCTATGGCTACACCTTC. It is translated as CASRPGTGEFSYGYTF.

The chain couples TRBV25-1 to TRBJ2-7; D may match TRBD1 or TRBD2 (5 bases each). This CDR3 region has 16 residues. Germline assignment: CDR1 MGHDK and CDR2 SYGVNS. V lost 1 base and J lost 2, with 15 bases in between. The CDR3 reads CASSESHRDGPYEQYF. DNA for the CDR3: TGTGCCAGCAGTGAATCACACCGGGACGGACCCTACGAGCAGTACTTC.

CDR3 coding DNA: TGCGCCAGCAGCTTGCGGACGGGCTGGCCCCAAGAGACCCAGTACTTC. Translating it yields CASSLRTGWPQETQYF. The chain combines TRBV5-1 with TRBJ2-5; D call uncertain. CDR1 and CDR2 from the germline V gene are SGHRS and YFSETQ. V was clipped by 1 base and J by 1 base, with 14 bases between them. CDR3 size: 16 residues.

The chain links TRBV20-1 to TRBJ2-2, with 8 bases lining up with TRBD2. Per the germline V gene, CDR1 is DFQATT and CDR2 is SNEGSKA (reference sequence). Trimming took 1 base from V and 3 from J; bases not matched to a gene: 7. The CDR3 spans 16 residues. CDR3: CSARGGLAGYTGELFF. CDR3 bases: TGCAGTGCTAGAGGAGGACTAGCAGGGTACACCGGGGAGCTGTTTTTT.

The rearrangement uses TRBV28 and TRBJ1-2; D gene unclear. Germline V CDR1 and CDR2: MDHEN, SYDVKM. The CDR3 is made up of 14 amino acids. V lost 10 bases to trimming and J lost 4 bases, with 19 bases between them. The CDR3 sequence: CATSSARGRYGYTF. The CDR3 DNA follows: TGTGCCACCTCTTCAGCCCGGGGTCGCTATGGCTACACCTTC.

This clonotype was picked up a small number of times. The rearrangement links TRBV6-5 to TRBJ2-7; D might be TRBD2 (5 bases). Trimming removed 6 bases at V and 0 bases at J, with 15 bases between. The germline V gene encodes CDR1 MNHEY and CDR2 SVGAGI. CDR3 length equals 15 residues. CDR3 protein: CASSPAPGSSYEQYF. DNA of the CDR3: TGTGCCAGCAGCCCTGCCCCGGGGAGCTCCTACGAGCAGTACTTC.

The chain is built from TRBV9 and TRBJ2-2; tentatively, D is TRBD1 (6 bases). There are 17 residues in the CDR3. V was cut by 0 bases and J by 2 bases, with 14 bases left in between. Germline V gene data show CDR1 as SGDLS and CDR2 as YYNGEE. The CDR3 DNA reads TGTGCCAGCAGCGTAGTGGTCAGGGGTATAAACACCGGGGAGCTGTTTTTT. Its protein is CASSVVVRGINTGELFF.

This clonotype was counted only a few times. This chain connects TRBV5-1 to TRBJ2-5, with 8 bases fitting TRBD2. The germline CDR1 and CDR2 sequences are SGHRS and YFSETQ. Trimming cost V 1 base and J 5 bases; bases outside gene matches: 4. The CDR3 has 14 amino acids. CDR3 nucleotide sequence: TGCGCCAGCAGCTTGAATACGGGGGGGGAGACCCAGTACTTC. This sequence encodes CASSLNTGGETQYF.

V gene TRBV7-9 combines with J gene TRBJ1-1, with D maybe TRBD1 (6 bases). The CDR3 is 15 residues long. V lost 3 bases and J 4 bases, leaving 15 bases between the germline ends. Germline CDR1 SEHNR, CDR2 FQNEAQ (reference sequence). The CDR3 protein is CASSFSTGRGTEAFF. The CDR3 DNA sequence: TGTGCCAGCAGCTTTTCGACAGGCAGAGGCACTGAAGCTTTCTTT.

This clonotype was detected a few times. The chain's CDR3 is CSVAGGNEKLFF. Here the CDR3 DNA reads TGCAGCGTTGCCGGCGGGAATGAAAAACTGTTTTTT. The chain couples TRBV29-1 to TRBJ1-4; no clear D. Trimming pared 4 bases from V and 5 bases from J, leaving 8 bases between. The CDR3 loop spans 12 amino acids. Germline loops: CDR1 SQVTM, CDR2 ANQGSEA.

V and J are TRBV4-1 and TRBJ2-3, with 10 bases lining up with TRBD2. The germline V gene encodes CDR1 MGHRA and CDR2 YSYEKL. The CDR3 length is 17 residues. J was trimmed by 5 bases and V by 2 bases; bases with no gene match: 10. CDR3: CASSQSPAGGPLDTQYF. CDR3 sequence (DNA): TGCGCCAGCAGCCAATCCCCAGCGGGAGGGCCATTAGATACGCAGTATTTT.

This clonotype was picked up a small number of times. The genes are TRBV10-3 and TRBJ1-2, with TRBD1 identical over 10 bases. V was pared by 5 bases and J by 2 bases, with 11 bases of the junction left unmatched. Germline lookup yields CDR1 ENHRY and CDR2 SYGVKD. This CDR3 has 17 amino acids. The CDR3 reads CAISSRDRGRRNYGYTF. The CDR3, as DNA: TGTGCCATCAGTAGCCGGGACAGGGGAAGAAGGAACTATGGCTACACCTTC.

This clonotype has more than one count but fewer than ten. The V gene is TRBV14, the J gene TRBJ2-5; the match to TRBD2 covers 8 bases. Germline V CDR1 and CDR2: SGHDN, FVKESK. The CDR3 consists of 14 residues. With 0 bases clipped from V and 5 bases from J, the junction kept 2 bases outside the gene matches. CDR3 loop: CASSQEGLEETQYF. DNA of the CDR3: TGTGCCAGCAGCCAAGAGGGACTAGAGGAGACCCAGTACTTC.

This chain connects TRBV20-1 to TRBJ2-7, with TRBD1 matching over 9 bases. This CDR3 region has 19 residues. The trim removed 0 bases at V and 1 base at J, leaving 16 bases unmatched. Per the germline V gene, CDR1 is DFQATT and CDR2 is SNEGSKA (reference sequence). The CDR3 bases are TGCAGTGCTAGAGAATTCCCTCCCCCTCGGGACAGGGTTTCCTACGAGCAGTACTTC. Protein product: CSAREFPPPRDRVSYEQYF.

This rearrangement joins TRBV27 to TRBJ2-7; 10 bases line up with TRBD2. Germline CDR1 and CDR2: MNHEY and SMNVEV (reference sequence). The junction had 5 bases not matched to a gene; V was cut back by 3 bases and J by 6 bases. This CDR3 has 14 amino acids. As DNA, the CDR3 is TGTGCCAGCAGTTTTAGCGGGAGGTGGGCCGAGCAGTACTTC. Residues: CASSFSGRWAEQYF.

The chain links TRBV11-2 to TRBJ2-5, with TRBD2 as a possible D gene (5 bases). V lost 5 bases, J lost 5 bases, and 18 bases lay in between. The CDR3 has 15 amino acids. Germline V gene data show CDR1 as SGHAT and CDR2 as FQNNGV. Here the CDR3 DNA reads TGTGCCAGCAGCCCCCCCCTCGGAGGCTCGGAGACCCAGTACTTC. The encoded protein is CASSPPLGGSETQYF.

The sample holds a few counts of this clonotype. The chain recombines TRBV5-5 with TRBJ2-2, with a weak D call TRBD2 (5 bases). V dropped 3 bases and J dropped 1 base, with 7 bases sitting between them. Per the germline V gene, CDR1 is SGHKS and CDR2 is YYEKEE (reference sequence). This CDR3 contains 14 residues. The CDR3 region has the DNA TGTGCCAGCAGCTCGGGATGGAACACCGGGGAGCTGTTTTTT. It specifies CASSSGWNTGELFF. Full variable domain (rest looked up from reference TRBV5-5 and TRBJ2-2): DAGVTQSPTHLIKTRGQQVTLRCSPISGHKSVSWYQQVLGQGPQFIFQYYEKEERGRGNFPDRFSARQFPNYSSELNVNALLLGDSALYLCASSSGWNTGELFFGEGSRLTVL.

The chain is built from TRBV5-6 and TRBJ2-5, with D tentatively TRBD1 or TRBD2 (6 bases each). Germline V gene sequence: CDR1 SGHDT, CDR2 YYEEEE. Trimming left V 4 bases short and J 4 bases short, with 20 bases between. The CDR3 spans 16 residues. In nucleotides, the CDR3 is TGTGCCAGCAGCGGGGGCACTCGGGGGCGGCGAGAGACCCAGTACTTC. Its translation: CASSGGTRGRRETQYF.

This clonotype was seen a few times. The chain links TRBV20-1 to TRBJ2-1; D may be TRBD1 (5 bases). This CDR3 region has 13 residues. V shed 3 bases and J shed 3 bases, with 9 bases lying between them. CDR1 and CDR2 (germline): DFQATT, SNEGSKA (reference sequence). Here the CDR3 reads CSASYQGYNEQFF. In nucleotides, the CDR3 is TGCAGTGCTAGTTATCAGGGCTACAATGAGCAGTTCTTC.

This clonotype was counted a few times. This chain connects TRBV12-3 or TRBV12-4 to TRBJ1-3; D gene ambiguous. V dropped 3 bases and J dropped 0 bases, with 12 bases sitting between them. The CDR3 contains 16 residues. CDR3 bases: TGTGCCAGCAGTTTGTTACCGCGTAACTCTGGAAACACCATATATTTT. Its translation is CASSLLPRNSGNTIYF.

V gene TRBV6-1 combines with J gene TRBJ2-2; TRBD2 matches at 8 bases. This CDR3 has 18 residues. The trim removed 6 bases at V and 4 bases at J, leaving 16 bases unmatched. Looked up from germline, CDR1 is MNHNS and CDR2 is SASEGT. CDR3 amino acids: CASSGRLAKSVGTGELFF. CDR3 DNA sequence: TGTGCCAGCAGCGGGAGACTAGCGAAAAGCGTCGGCACCGGGGAGCTGTTTTTT.

This clonotype was recorded a few times. The rearrangement joins TRBV4-1 to TRBJ2-7; TRBD1 matches 7 bases. This CDR3 is built from 16 residues. The junction had 7 bases not matched to a gene; V was cut back by 1 base and J by 1 base. Germline V gene lookup returns CDR1 MGHRA and CDR2 YSYEKL. CDR3 region: CASSQGRGQLSYEQYF. The CDR3 DNA is TGCGCCAGCAGCCAAGGTAGGGGACAGCTATCCTACGAGCAGTACTTC.

This chain connects TRBV7-2 to TRBJ2-7; D is possibly TRBD2 (6 bases). The CDR3 extends over 15 amino acids. Germline values: CDR1 SGHTA, CDR2 FQGNSA. With 1 base removed from V and 7 bases from J, the gap between germline ends came to 17 bases. The CDR3 nucleotides read TGTGCCAGCAGCTTAGGGGGCGGAGGGGTGAGAGAGCAGTACTTC. This gives the protein CASSLGGGGVREQYF.

This clonotype was picked up a small number of times. The chain carries TRBV11-2 and TRBJ2-3; tentatively, D is TRBD2 (7 bases). Between the trimmed V and J ends, which lost 2 bases and 2 bases, there was a span of 14 bases. The CDR3 covers 16 residues. From germline, CDR1 is SGHAT and CDR2 FQNNGV. CDR3 residues: CASSLWAGAPTDTQYF. For the CDR3, the DNA is TGTGCCAGCAGCTTATGGGCGGGGGCCCCCACAGATACGCAGTATTTT.

This sequence joins TRBV7-2 and TRBJ2-2; 7 nucleotides align to TRBD1. There are 16 residues in the CDR3. The ends lost 5 bases at V and 5 bases at J; junction bases unmatched: 11. Germline CDR1 reads SGHTA; CDR2 reads FQGNSA. In DNA, the CDR3 is TGTGCCAGCAGCGCCACAGGGGCGGTTGTGACCGGGGAGCTGTTTTTT. Translation gives CASSATGAVVTGELFF.

The chain recombines TRBV7-6 with TRBJ2-5, with 7 nucleotides matching TRBD1. This CDR3 is built from 14 residues. Germline lookup yields CDR1 SGHVS and CDR2 FNYEAQ. J gave up 5 bases and V 4 bases, and 7 bases lay outside the gene matches. CDR3 coding DNA: TGTGCCAGCAGCTCACAGGGGCGAGGGGAGACCCAGTACTTC. It codes for CASSSQGRGETQYF.

The rearrangement uses TRBV29-1 and TRBJ2-1; a possible D gene is TRBD1 (5 bases). Trimming took off 7 bases at V and 13 bases at J, with 8 bases between the two ends. The germline V gene encodes CDR1 SQVTM and CDR2 ANQGSEA. The CDR3 is made up of 8 amino acids. The CDR3 DNA follows: TGCAGCGGTGGACACCAGTTCTTC. Its translation is CSGGHQFF.